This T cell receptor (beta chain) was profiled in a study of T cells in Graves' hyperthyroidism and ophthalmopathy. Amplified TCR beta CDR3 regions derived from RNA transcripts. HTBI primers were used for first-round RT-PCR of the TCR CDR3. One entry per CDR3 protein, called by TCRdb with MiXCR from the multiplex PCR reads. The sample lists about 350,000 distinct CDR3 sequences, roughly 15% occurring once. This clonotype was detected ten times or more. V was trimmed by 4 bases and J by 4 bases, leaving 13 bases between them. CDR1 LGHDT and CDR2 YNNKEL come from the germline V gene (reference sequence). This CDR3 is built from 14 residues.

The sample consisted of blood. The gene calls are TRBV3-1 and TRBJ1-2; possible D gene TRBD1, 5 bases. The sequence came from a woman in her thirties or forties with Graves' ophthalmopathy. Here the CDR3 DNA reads TGTGCCAGCAGCCCCCAAAGGGGTTTCTATGGCTACACCTTC. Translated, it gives CASSPQRGFYGYTF.